This T cell receptor (beta chain) was sequenced during a study of T-cell memory formation after mild COVID-19 (dated by TCRdb to the early 2020s). Background on the whole study: TCR sequence clusters from the two donors were found to be largely donor specific. Longitudinal TCRalpha and TCRbeta repertoire sequencing tracked T-cell clones expanding and contracting after mild COVID-19 in two donors. Two young, previously healthy adult volunteers, one female and one male, were included in the cohort.

The paper as a whole reports these results and caveats: Only a couple of mild cases were covered in the study, and larger cohorts including severe cases with pre-infection samples were considered necessary. SARS-CoV-2 specificity was not confirmed for the second-wave clones peaking on day 37. From day 15 to 85, contracting clones showed balanced CD4/CD8 phenotypes, whereas a second wave of clones that expanded from day 15 to 37 leaned towards CD4+. The detection of some responding clones in pre-infection memory suggests that pre-existing cross-reactive memory T cells joined the SARS-CoV-2 response. Contracting CD4+ clones were located mainly in the CM and EM memory subsets, whereas CD8+ clones were found to be enriched in EMRA.

Ficoll-Paque density gradient centrifugation was used to isolate PBMCs. This clonotype was recorded a few times. Its recognized antigen is unknown. Nothing much larger sits one base from this clone, and base qualities are not available. The sequencing machine was an Illumina NovaSeq 6000. Using 5'RACE with constant-segment primers, TCRalpha and TCRbeta cDNA libraries were constructed, with sample barcodes and unique molecular identifiers added in the process. Trizol reagent was used to extract RNA from every sample. Amplification of the libraries took two PCR steps, and the second step added a second sample barcode plus Illumina TruSeq adapters. The libraries were sequenced on an Illumina NovaSeq using 2 x 150 bp paired-end reads. In the original analysis: Demultiplexing of reads and collapsing into UMI-guided consensus sequences were performed with migec v1.2.7. Using mixcr v2.1.11, the UMI consensuses were aligned to TRA and TRB V and J templates and assembled into clonotypes. Clonotypes were classified as expanded or contracted when called significant by both edgeR and NoisET, with noise models trained on biological replicates. For edgeR calls, a false discovery rate-adjusted p below 0.01 and a log2 fold-change threshold of 1 were applied. PCA with hierarchical clustering of max-normalized trajectories of the 1000 most abundant clonotypes was used as exploratory dynamics analysis. Separately sequenced CD4+ and CD8+ repertoires were used to assign a CD4 or CD8 phenotype to each responding clone. In-frame beta chains were kept once TCRdb had trimmed the public reads at Q25 with fastp and called clones with MiXCR. Under each unique CDR3 protein, matching rows form one entry showing the most common genes and DNA. TCRdb's processing, not the authors' own work, is the source of the V and J calls. For this sample there are some 310,000 distinct CDR3 sequences; around a fifth appear just once. The ten largest clonotypes hold around a fifth of the sample.

Measured from the cysteine to the phenylalanine, the CDR3 is 17 residues long. Only the CDR3 DNA is retained, 51 bases long and in frame from the first base. CDR1 and CDR2 (SGHVS, FQNEAQ) derive from the germline V gene. The V end gives up 5 bases and the J end 6 bases, leaving 13 bases in the junction not matched to a gene. The chain is encoded by TRBV7-8 joined to TRBJ1-5; TRBD1 fits 10 bases in the junction. The sequenced material came from PBMCs or a T cell subset sorted from them (not recorded which). The receptor was derived from a young man who had mild COVID-19 (a few samples of this study predate the infection). The sample titles of this study are shuffled in the database, so cell type and time point are left out; the donor was told from shared clones. Read as DNA, the sequence is TGTGCCAGCAGCCCCCCACCCGACAGGGGGCTCGGTCAGCCCCAGCATTTT. Its translation reads: CASSPPPDRGLGQPQHF.